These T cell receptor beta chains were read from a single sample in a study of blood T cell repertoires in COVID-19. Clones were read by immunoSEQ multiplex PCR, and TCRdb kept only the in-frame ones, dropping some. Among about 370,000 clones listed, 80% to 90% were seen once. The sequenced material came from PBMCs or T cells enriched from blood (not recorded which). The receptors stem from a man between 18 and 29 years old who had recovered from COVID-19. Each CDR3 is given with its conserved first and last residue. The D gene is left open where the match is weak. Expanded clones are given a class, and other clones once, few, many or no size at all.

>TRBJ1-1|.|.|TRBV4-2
TGTGCCAGCAGCCCGGGGGGCTTAGGTGAGGGAGCTTTCTTT
CASSPGGLGEGAFF
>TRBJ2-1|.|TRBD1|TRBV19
TGTGCCAGTAGTAATTGGACAGGGTACAATGAGCAGTTCTTC
CASSNWTGYNEQFF
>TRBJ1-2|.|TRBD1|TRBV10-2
TGCGCCAGCAGTGAAGCGACAGGGTCGGTCAACTATGGCTACACCTTC
CASSEATGSVNYGYTF
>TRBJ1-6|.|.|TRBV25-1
TGTGCCACCGGAGGGGATAGCTCCTATAATTCACCCCTCCACTTT
CATGGDSSYNSPLHF
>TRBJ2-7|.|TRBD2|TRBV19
TGCTCTAGCGGGGACGGGCTCGGGTACGAGCAGTACTTC
CSSGDGLGYEQYF
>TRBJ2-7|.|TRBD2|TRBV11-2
TGTGCCAGCAGCTTGGCTAGCGGGAGGGCGTACGAGCAGTACTTC
CASSLASGRAYEQYF
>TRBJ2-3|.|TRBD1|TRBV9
TGTGCCAGCAGCGTAGAAGGTCAGGGGACAGGGGCAGATACGCAGTATTTT
CASSVEGQGTGADTQYF
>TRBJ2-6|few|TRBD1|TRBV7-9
TGTGCCAGCAGTACAGGGGGCCCTGGGGCCAACGTCCTGACTTTC
CASSTGGPGANVLTF
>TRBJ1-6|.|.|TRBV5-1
TGCGCCAGCAGCCCCCTACAATCGGGGAACTCACCCCTCCACTTT
CASSPLQSGNSPLHF
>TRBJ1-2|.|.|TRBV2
TGTGCCAGCAATAGACAACAGGATGGCTACACCTTC
CASNRQQDGYTF
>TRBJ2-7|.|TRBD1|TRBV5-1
TGCGCCAGCAGGGGGACAGGTACCTACGAGCAGTACTTC
CASRGTGTYEQYF
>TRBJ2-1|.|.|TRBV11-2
TGTGCCAGCAGCACCCAAAAGTCGAGGGCCTCGGGTGAGCAGTTCTTC
CASSTQKSRASGEQFF
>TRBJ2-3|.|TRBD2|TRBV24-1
TGTGCCACCAGTGACCGGACCCTAGCGGGACGGAGGGATACGCAGTATTTT
CATSDRTLAGRRDTQYF
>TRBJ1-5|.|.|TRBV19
TGTGCCAGTAGCACTCTATACCGGGACACGGATCAGCCCCAGCATTTT
CASSTLYRDTDQPQHF
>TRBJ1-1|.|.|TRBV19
TGTGCCAGTAGTCAGGTATCCGGCACTGAAGCTTTCTTT
CASSQVSGTEAFF
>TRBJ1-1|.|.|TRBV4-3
TGCGCCAGCAGACAGCCCCGGGCTAAAATTTCAGGGTGCACTGAAGCTTTCTTT
CASRQPRAKISGCTEAFF
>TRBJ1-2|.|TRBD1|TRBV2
TGTGCCAGCACTACACCCGGGACAGGGGTGAACTATGGCTACACCTTC
CASTTPGTGVNYGYTF
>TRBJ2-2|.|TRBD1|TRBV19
TGTGCCAGTAGTCCGCGCCGACAGGGGGCGAGGACCGGGGAGCTGTTTTTT
CASSPRRQGARTGELFF
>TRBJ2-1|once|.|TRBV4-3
TGCGCCAGCAGCCTTATCCCACCGGGGAGCTCCTACAATGAGCAGTTCTTC
CASSLIPPGSSYNEQFF
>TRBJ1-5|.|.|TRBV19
TGTGCCAGTAGCCCCTGGATGTCCAGGGCCAATCAGCCCCAGCATTTT
CASSPWMSRANQPQHF
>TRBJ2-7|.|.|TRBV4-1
TGCGCCAGCAGCCCAAGCATATTTAGCGGCTACGAGCAGTACTTC
CASSPSIFSGYEQYF
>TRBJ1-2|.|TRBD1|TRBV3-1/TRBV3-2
TGTGCCAGCAGTATGAACCTGATACAGGGGATGCATGGCTACACCTTC
CASSMNLIQGMHGYTF
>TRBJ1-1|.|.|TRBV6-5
TGTGCCAGCATTAGCAGGGTTACGAACACTGAAGCTTTCTTT
CASISRVTNTEAFF